These 28 T cell receptor beta chains share one sample of origin, sequenced in a study of OX40 agonist ivuxolimab in advanced cancers. The method behind the library was the immunoSEQ multiplex PCR assay. TCRdb stores this immuneACCESS table with in-frame sequences only. Part of the clones is absent; in the studies checked, under half of the shortfall reflects unresolved V genes, and no reason is known for the rest. The sample contains 60,000 to 90,000 clones, around 86% of them found a single time. 6.2% of the sample belongs to the ten largest clones. The sample consisted of CD4+ or CD8+ T cells sorted from blood, taken in a trial of the OX40 agonist ivuxolimab. Receptor source: an adult with an advanced solid tumor such as melanoma, head and neck, liver or kidney cancer.

The rearrangement links TRBV28 to TRBJ2-7, with a possible D match to TRBD1 (6 bases). Germline CDR1 MDHEN, CDR2 SYDVKM. The CDR3 has 16 amino acids. The V gene lost 2 bases and the J gene lost 3 bases, with 17 bases spanning the gap. The CDR3 region is CASSLVHAGQRYEQYF. The CDR3 DNA sequence: TGTGCCAGCAGTTTAGTTCACGCCGGACAGCGCTACGAGCAGTACTTC.

This chain joins TRBV4-1 and TRBJ1-2; no clear D gene. Trimming removed 1 base from V and 0 bases from J, with 12 bases in between. This CDR3 region has 16 residues. The germline CDR1 and CDR2 sequences are MGHRA and YSYEKL. Here the CDR3 reads CASSQVSGNTNYGYTF. In nucleotides, the CDR3 is TGCGCCAGCAGCCAAGTGTCCGGGAACACTAACTATGGCTACACCTTC.

The chain's CDR3 is CASTLHYEQYF. CDR3 nucleotides: TGTGCCAGCACCCTTCACTACGAGCAGTACTTC. The V gene is TRBV11-2, the J gene TRBJ2-7; no definite D call. Trimming shortened V by 7 bases and J by 3 bases, and 7 bases separated the two germline ends. This CDR3 spans 11 amino acids. The germline V gene has CDR1 SGHAT and CDR2 FQNNGV.

This clone was seen once. This chain joins TRBV28 and TRBJ2-4, with 8 bases lining up with TRBD1. The germline V gene encodes CDR1 MDHEN and CDR2 SYDVKM. The CDR3 runs to 13 residues. J gave up 7 bases and V 2 bases, and 1 base lay outside the gene matches. Here the CDR3 reads CASSLNRGNIQYF. The CDR3 nucleotides read TGTGCCAGCAGTTTAAACAGGGGGAACATTCAGTACTTC.

This clone was observed once. V gene TRBV27 combines with J gene TRBJ1-1; D is unresolved. Germline values: CDR1 MNHEY, CDR2 SMNVEV (reference sequence). V shed 4 bases and J shed 1 base, with 13 bases lying between them. This CDR3 is built from 15 residues. The CDR3 DNA reads TGTGCCAGCAGTTCCTCCAGGTTCCCGAACACTGAAGCTTTCTTT. Protein product: CASSSSRFPNTEAFF.

The chain has TRBV10-3 and TRBJ1-4; 9 nucleotides agree with TRBD1. Germline trimming cut 5 bases from V and 6 bases from J; bases unmatched to any gene: 7. Germline lookup yields CDR1 ENHRY and CDR2 SYGVKD. The CDR3 loop spans 15 amino acids. The CDR3 protein is CAISTDRGQDEKLFF. CDR3 nucleotide sequence: TGTGCCATCAGTACGGACAGGGGACAAGATGAAAAACTGTTTTTT.

This clone came up once. This chain connects TRBV7-2 to TRBJ2-3, with TRBD1 matching over 9 bases. With 7 bases clipped from V and 3 bases from J, the junction kept 5 bases outside the gene matches. The CDR3 is 14 residues long. Looked up from germline, CDR1 is SGHTA and CDR2 is FQGNSA. CDR3 region: CASKPGQGTDTQYF. Written as DNA, the CDR3 is TGTGCCAGCAAACCGGGACAGGGTACAGATACGCAGTATTTT.

CDR3 DNA sequence: TGCGCCAGCAGCTTGGAGCGGGGGGCCTACAATGAGCAGTTCTTC. This encodes CASSLERGAYNEQFF. This chain uses TRBV5-1 with TRBJ2-1, with TRBD2 matching 9 bases. This CDR3 is built from 15 residues. The J segment lost 2 bases and the V segment lost 0 bases, leaving 0 bases of the junction unmatched. Per germline, CDR1 SGHRS and CDR2 YFSETQ.

Here the CDR3 reads CASSLEGSGYGYTF. CDR3 sequence (DNA): TGTGCCAGCAGTTTGGAGGGCTCGGGGTATGGCTACACCTTC. The gene calls are TRBV28 and TRBJ1-2; no definite D call. Trimming removed 3 bases at V and 5 bases at J, with 13 bases between. CDR1 MDHEN and CDR2 SYDVKM come from the germline V gene. The CDR3 spans 14 residues.

The rearrangement joins TRBV4-1 to TRBJ1-1; 7 bases are shared with TRBD1. The length of the CDR3 is 17 residues. The junction had 8 bases not matched to a gene; V was cut back by 0 bases and J by 1 base. Germline CDR1 reads MGHRA; CDR2 reads YSYEKL. CDR3 loop: CASSQDLTGTANTEAFF. In DNA, the CDR3 is TGCGCCAGCAGCCAAGATTTGACCGGGACAGCGAACACTGAAGCTTTCTTT.

This chain joins TRBV13 and TRBJ1-1; D may be TRBD1 (5 bases). Trimming pared 3 bases from V and 0 bases from J, leaving 8 bases between. The CDR3 is 14 amino acids. The V gene's germline CDR1 is PRHDT and CDR2 FYEKMQ (reference sequence). The CDR3 loop reads CASSLQGLNTEAFF. DNA of the CDR3: TGTGCCAGCAGCTTGCAGGGTCTGAACACTGAAGCTTTCTTT. Variable domain in full (rest from reference TRBV13 and TRBJ1-1): AAGVIQSPRHLIKEKRETATLKCYPIPRHDTVYWYQQGPGQDPQFLISFYEKMQSDKGSIPDRFSAQQFSDYHSELNMSSLELGDSALYFCASSLQGLNTEAFFGQGTRLTVV.

This chain connects TRBV5-4 to TRBJ1-4; TRBD1 matches 8 bases. V shed 1 base and J 8 bases; nucleotides not matched to a gene: 7. There are 15 residues in the CDR3. CDR1 is SGHNT, CDR2 YYREEE, per germline (reference sequence). DNA for the CDR3: TGTGCCAGCAGCTTGATTCAGGGGGCTCAGGAAAAACTGTTTTTT. It is translated as CASSLIQGAQEKLFF.

V usage is TRBV2 and J usage is TRBJ1-4; 8 bases match TRBD1. The trim removed 5 bases at V and 5 bases at J, leaving 7 bases unmatched. CDR3 size: 15 residues. Germline CDR1 reads SNHLY; CDR2 reads FYNNEI. CDR3 sequence (DNA): TGTGCCAGCAGTTTCTCGGGACAGGTGAATGAAAAACTGTTTTTT. Translating it yields CASSFSGQVNEKLFF.

The V call is TRBV27, the J call TRBJ2-7; maybe TRBD2 (7 bases). This CDR3 region has 15 residues. The germline gives CDR1 MNHEY, CDR2 SMNVEV (reference sequence). The V end was cut by 3 bases, the J end by 3 bases, with 15 bases between. CDR3 in amino acids: CASSFLAGALYEQYF. The CDR3 bases are TGTGCCAGCAGTTTTCTGGCGGGGGCCCTCTACGAGCAGTACTTC.

The CDR3 nucleotides are TGTGCCAGCAGCTTAAACAGGGGTGCCGGGGAGCTGTTTTTT. Residues: CASSLNRGAGELFF. The rearrangement links TRBV11-2 to TRBJ2-2, with 7 bases fitting TRBD1. Germline trimming cut 2 bases from V and 6 bases from J; bases unmatched to any gene: 3. CDR3 size: 14 residues. The germline gives CDR1 SGHAT, CDR2 FQNNGV.

The rearrangement uses TRBV11-2 and TRBJ1-1; D gene uncertain. V lost 6 bases and J 2 bases, leaving 7 bases between the germline ends. The V gene's germline CDR1 is SGHAT and CDR2 FQNNGV. The CDR3 is made up of 12 amino acids. The CDR3 DNA reads TGTGCCAGCAGTAGGAGAAACACTGAAGCTTTCTTT. Encoded protein: CASSRRNTEAFF.

The V gene is TRBV7-2, the J gene TRBJ1-5; D gene ambiguous. From germline, CDR1 is SGHTA and CDR2 FQGNSA. Trimming removed 5 bases at V and 2 bases at J, with 13 bases between. The CDR3 totals 15 residues. CDR3 in amino acids: CASSPRSSGNQPQHF. The CDR3 nucleotides read TGTGCCAGCAGCCCCCGCAGTTCCGGCAATCAGCCCCAGCATTTT.

The chain uses TRBV7-2 and TRBJ1-5; 8 nucleotides match TRBD1. V shed 5 bases and J 6 bases; nucleotides not matched to a gene: 9. Germline V gene data show CDR1 as SGHTA and CDR2 as FQGNSA. CDR3 length: 15 amino acids. CDR3 DNA sequence: TGTGCCAGCAGCGACGGACAGGGTCGGGGTCAGCCCCAGCATTTT. It translates to CASSDGQGRGQPQHF.

The chain joins TRBV27 to TRBJ2-7, with D hard to call. CDR1 is MNHEY, CDR2 SMNVEV, per germline (reference sequence). Deletions cut 6 bases from V and 3 bases from J, with 18 bases between. This CDR3 region has 15 residues. Here the CDR3 DNA reads TGTGCCAGCAGCCCTGCAGGCAGAGGAATCTACGAGCAGTACTTC. It codes for CASSPAGRGIYEQYF.

V usage is TRBV4-1 and J usage is TRBJ2-3; weak D call: TRBD1 (6 bases). The CDR3 contains 14 residues. Germline CDR1 MGHRA, CDR2 YSYEKL. Trimming cost V 2 bases and J 4 bases, with 10 bases left between them. The CDR3: CASSQLQGPDTQYF. The CDR3 DNA reads TGCGCCAGCAGCCAACTCCAGGGGCCAGATACGCAGTATTTT.

Here the CDR3 reads CASSHPGLNQPQHF. The CDR3 DNA follows: TGCGCCAGCAGCCACCCGGGCCTCAATCAGCCCCAGCATTTT. The chain is built from TRBV4-1 and TRBJ1-5; D remains unclear. Germline CDR1 is MGHRA and CDR2 is YSYEKL. V lost 3 bases and J 3 bases, leaving 9 bases between the germline ends. There are 14 residues in the CDR3.

The genes are TRBV11-2 and TRBJ2-2; D is possibly TRBD1 (6 bases). CDR1 is SGHAT and CDR2 is FQNNGV in the germline V gene. The germline V and J ends were trimmed by 2 bases and 6 bases, with 13 bases remaining between them. This CDR3 has 15 residues. The CDR3 bases are TGTGCCAGCAGCTTACAGGGGTTTAGCGCCGGGGAGCTGTTTTTT. Its protein product is CASSLQGFSAGELFF.

The chain couples TRBV5-6 to TRBJ2-4; 8 bases are a match to TRBD1. The CDR3 is 17 amino acids. The junction had 10 bases not matched to a gene; V was cut back by 0 bases and J by 5 bases. In germline, CDR1 is SGHDT, CDR2 YYEEEE. The CDR3: CASSLATPGQAENIQYF. DNA of the CDR3: TGTGCCAGCAGCTTGGCGACCCCGGGACAGGCTGAAAACATTCAGTACTTC.

CDR3 in DNA: TGTGCCAGTAGTAGGGGGCATATAGGACAGACTGAAGCTTTCTTT. Translation: CASSRGHIGQTEAFF. This sequence joins TRBV19 and TRBJ1-1, with TRBD1 as a possible D gene (6 bases). Germline V gives CDR1 LNHDA, CDR2 SQIVND (reference sequence). The CDR3 length is 15 residues. V lost 4 bases, J lost 5 bases, and 17 bases lay in between.

The V call is TRBV5-6, the J call TRBJ2-7; D unresolved. The CDR3 has 13 residues. V lost 4 bases and J lost 5, with 13 bases in between. The germline gives CDR1 SGHDT, CDR2 YYEEEE. Here the CDR3 reads CASSPGPINEQYF. CDR3 in DNA: TGTGCCAGCAGCCCCGGACCGATCAACGAGCAGTACTTC.

V and J are TRBV5-6 and TRBJ1-4, with D uncertain. CDR1 and CDR2 from the germline V gene are SGHDT and YYEEEE. V shed 4 bases and J shed 0 bases, with 10 bases lying between them. The CDR3 loop spans 15 amino acids. DNA for the CDR3: TGTGCCAGCAGCGAACTCGGGGCAACTAATGAAAAACTGTTTTTT. It codes for CASSELGATNEKLFF.

The CDR3 nucleotides read TGTGCCAGCAGGCCTGACAGGGGCCTTTGGAATCAGCCCCAGCATTTT. This encodes CASRPDRGLWNQPQHF. V is TRBV2 and J is TRBJ1-5; 8 bases match TRBD1. The CDR3 runs 16 residues. The germline V gene has CDR1 SNHLY and CDR2 FYNNEI. Trimming took 6 bases from V and 4 from J; bases not matched to a gene: 11.

DNA for the CDR3: TGTGCCAGCAGTATTGGACAGGGCGCAAATCAGCCCCAGCATTTT. It is translated as CASSIGQGANQPQHF. This chain uses TRBV27 with TRBJ1-5; TRBD1 matches at 8 bases. With 5 bases clipped from V and 4 bases from J, the junction kept 7 bases outside the gene matches. Germline CDR1 and CDR2: MNHEY and SMNVEV (reference sequence). The CDR3 covers 15 residues.